The rows below give T cell receptor beta chains drawn from one sample of a study of blood T cell repertoires in COVID-19. The repertoire was sequenced with immunoSEQ multiplex PCR; TCRdb's copy has only in-frame clones and lacks some. The table shows about 140,000 clones, with 65% to 80% occurring only once. Sequencing was carried out using peripheral blood. These receptors originate from a man older than 75 with acute or convalescent COVID-19. Both conserved end residues are part of each CDR3. The order of the fields is V gene, D gene, clone size, J gene, CDR3 protein, CDR3 DNA. The D gene is left open where the match is weak. Clone size is given for some rows only: seen once, a few or many times, or a class if the clone is expanded.

>TRBV2|.|.|TRBJ2-7
CASSVEQKGYEQYF
TGTGCCAGCAGTGTGGAACAGAAAGGCTACGAGCAGTACTTC
>TRBV7-2|.|.|TRBJ1-6
CASSLYQAANSPLHF
TGTGCCAGCAGCTTATATCAGGCCGCAAATTCACCCCTCCACTTT
>TRBV4-1|.|once|TRBJ2-2
CASSQDLSHTTGELFF
TGCGCCAGCAGCCAAGATCTATCACATACGACCGGGGAACTGTTTTTT
>TRBV18|.|.|TRBJ1-2
CASSKPQDGYTF
TGTGCCAGCTCTAAGCCCCAGGATGGCTACACCTTC
>TRBV7-3|.|.|TRBJ1-1
CASSSQGPNTEAFF
TGTGCCAGCAGCTCACAGGGCCCGAACACTGAAGCTTTCTTT
>TRBV3-1/TRBV3-2|TRBD1|.|TRBJ1-3
CASSRRNRQGLSSGNTIYF
TGTGCCAGCAGCCGACGAAACCGACAGGGGCTCAGCTCTGGAAACACCATATATTTT
>TRBV7-9|.|.|TRBJ1-4
CATPRRGEDEKLFF
TGTGCCACCCCGAGGAGGGGCGAGGATGAAAAACTGTTTTTT
>TRBV19|.|.|TRBJ1-2
CASSATWTSNYGYTF
TGTGCCAGTAGTGCAACATGGACATCTAACTATGGCTACACCTTC
>TRBV7-3|TRBD2|few|TRBJ2-1
CASSISGGAGEQFF
TGTGCCAGCAGCATTAGCGGGGGGGCCGGAGAGCAGTTCTTC
>TRBV19|.|.|TRBJ2-5
CASSRSEGETQYF
TGTGCCAGTAGTCGCTCCGAGGGTGAGACCCAGTACTTC
>TRBV28|TRBD2|few|TRBJ2-1
CASSSFQAGGHDEQFF
TGTGCCAGCAGTTCTTTCCAGGCGGGGGGGCACGATGAGCAGTTCTTC
>TRBV10-1|TRBD2|.|TRBJ2-2
CASSELAGLNTGELFF
TGCGCCAGCAGTGAATTAGCGGGGTTGAACACCGGGGAGCTGTTTTTT
>TRBV15|.|.|TRBJ1-5
CATSRDFTPYQPQHF
TGTGCCACCAGCAGAGATTTCACACCATATCAGCCCCAGCATTTT
>TRBV5-5|.|.|TRBJ2-2
CASSLRGDYTGELFF
TGTGCCAGCAGCTTACGAGGGGACTACACCGGGGAGCTGTTTTTT
>TRBV18|TRBD2|.|TRBJ2-2
CASSPTSENTGELFF
TGTGCCAGCTCTCCCACTAGCGAGAACACCGGGGAGCTGTTTTTT
>TRBV5-4|.|few|TRBJ1-5
CASSLDGGPQHF
TGTGCCAGCAGCTTGGACGGCGGGCCCCAGCATTTT
>TRBV9|TRBD2|.|TRBJ2-2
CASSVRGGADTGELFF
TGTGCCAGCAGCGTACGCGGGGGGGCCGACACCGGGGAGCTGTTTTTT
>TRBV28|.|.|TRBJ1-5
CAVQSSNQPQHF
TGTGCCGTACAAAGTAGCAATCAGCCCCAGCATTTT
>TRBV29-1|TRBD2|.|TRBJ2-3
CSASRLAGGLSTDTQYF
TGCAGCGCTAGTCGGCTAGCGGGGGGTTTAAGCACAGATACGCAGTATTTT
>TRBV12-3/TRBV12-4|.|.|TRBJ1-1
CASSTLGLDSYFF
TGTGCCAGCAGCACCCTAGGTCTGGACAGCTACTTCTTT
>TRBV20-1|.|.|TRBJ2-1
CSASDRLNPNEQFF
TGCAGTGCGAGTGACAGGCTCAACCCCAATGAGCAGTTCTTC
>TRBV7-6|TRBD1|.|TRBJ1-2
CASSPDRAKYGYTF
TGTGCCAGCAGCCCGGACAGGGCGAAGTATGGCTACACCTTC
>TRBV6-5|.|.|TRBJ1-6
CASRVPGPSSPLHF
TGTGCCAGCAGGGTGCCAGGGCCCTCGTCTCCCCTCCACTTT
>TRBV12-1|.|.|TRBJ2-7
CASSSTGGSYEQYF
TGTGCCAGCAGCTCAACAGGGGGCTCCTACGAGCAGTACTTC
>TRBV27|TRBD1|.|TRBJ2-1
CASSLISTGGVYNEQFF
TGTGCCAGCAGTTTAATCTCCACAGGGGGCGTCTACAATGAGCAGTTCTTC
>TRBV27|TRBD1|.|TRBJ1-4
CASSSDRGQEKLFF
TGTGCCAGCAGTTCCGACAGGGGGCAAGAAAAACTGTTTTTT
>TRBV24-1|.|once|TRBJ1-2
CATSDLRLDRFYGYTF
TGTGCCACCAGTGATTTGCGCCTTGACAGGTTCTATGGCTACACCTTC
>TRBV11-3|.|.|TRBJ2-2
CASSLDLTGELFF
TGTGCCAGCAGCTTAGATCTAACCGGGGAGCTGTTTTTT
>TRBV19|.|.|TRBJ1-2
CASSIAKGNYGYTF
TGTGCCAGTAGTATAGCGAAGGGGAATTATGGCTACACCTTC
>TRBV5-6|.|.|TRBJ1-1
CASRSGMNTEAFF
TGTGCCAGCAGATCCGGGATGAACACTGAAGCTTTCTTT
>TRBV18|TRBD1|.|TRBJ1-6
CASSLPDRHASSYNSPLHF
TGTGCCAGCTCACTCCCGGACAGGCACGCGAGCTCCTATAATTCACCCCTCCACTTT
>TRBV29-1|.|few|TRBJ1-1
CSVRNRQENTEAFF
TGCAGCGTCCGCAACCGCCAGGAGAACACTGAAGCTTTCTTT
>TRBV7-3|TRBD2|.|TRBJ2-1
CASSPRTSGRNNEQFF
TGTGCCAGCAGCCCTAGGACTAGCGGGCGGAACAATGAGCAGTTCTTC
>TRBV19|TRBD1|.|TRBJ1-3
CASSPDRPGNTIYF
TGTGCCAGTAGTCCGGACAGGCCTGGAAACACCATATATTTT
>TRBV10-3|.|.|TRBJ1-6
CAISGRQNSPLHF
TGTGCCATCAGTGGAAGACAGAATTCACCCCTCCACTTT
>TRBV5-4|.|.|TRBJ2-7
CASSFPQRTYEQYF
TGTGCCAGCAGCTTCCCTCAGCGAACCTACGAGCAGTACTTC
>TRBV9|.|many|TRBJ2-2
CASSVEPGQLLVVTGELFF
TGTGCCAGCAGCGTAGAGCCCGGACAGTTACTCGTTGTCACCGGGGAGCTGTTTTTT
>TRBV19|.|.|TRBJ1-2
CASTEIDGAYGYTF
TGTGCCAGTACCGAAATTGACGGAGCCTATGGCTACACCTTC
>TRBV4-2|.|.|TRBJ2-7
CASSQERGEQYF
TGTGCCAGCAGCCAAGAACGAGGTGAGCAGTACTTC
>TRBV7-9|.|few|TRBJ1-6
CASRRDINSPLHF
TGTGCCAGCAGACGGGACATTAATTCACCCCTCCACTTT
>TRBV2|.|.|TRBJ2-5
CASEINQETQYF
TGTGCCTCGGAGATAAATCAAGAGACCCAGTACTTC